What follows are 20 T cell receptor beta chains derived from one specimen sequenced in a study of shared clonotypes between healthy human individuals. Using immunoSEQ multiplex PCR, the repertoire was profiled, and TCRdb retains in-frame clones only, with some absent. The sample lists under 1,100,000 clones, about 75% occurring once. The sample taken for sequencing was memory CD4+ T cells sorted from blood. The subset here: CD45RA-negative fraction. These receptors came from a man aged 18 to 30 in good health.

The J gene is TRBJ1-2, the V gene TRBV6-5, with D hard to call. This CDR3 is built from 13 residues. Trimming stripped 11 bases from V and 3 bases from J, with 16 bases between. Germline V CDR1 and CDR2: MNHEY, SVGAGI. In DNA, the CDR3 is TGTGCCCACGATTTTCCGCGGGACTATGGCTACACCTTC. This gives the protein CAHDFPRDYGYTF.

Worth noting for this clone: Given a much more abundant clone one base away, this may be a read error. The same CDR3 can be traced to other DNA sequences in this sample. This sequence joins TRBV9 and TRBJ1-1; D unresolved. Looked up from germline, CDR1 is SGDLS and CDR2 is YYNGEE. The V gene lost 0 bases and the J gene lost 2 bases, with 5 bases spanning the gap. This CDR3 contains 13 residues. The CDR3 sequence is CASSVGENTEAFF. In DNA form, the CDR3 reads TGTGCCAGCAGCGTAGGGGAAAACACTGAAGCTTTCTTT.

The chain recombines TRBV5-1 with TRBJ2-7; 9 nucleotides align to TRBD2. The germline gives CDR1 SGHRS, CDR2 YFSETQ. The CDR3 consists of 15 residues. Trimming removed 3 bases from V and 2 bases from J; junction bases left unmatched: 6. The chain's CDR3 is CASSSGSSGAYEQYF. The DNA for the CDR3 is TGCGCCAGCAGCTCCGGATCTAGCGGGGCCTACGAGCAGTACTTC. The full variable domain, its missing parts supplied by reference TRBV5-1 and TRBJ2-7, is KAGVTQTPRYLIKTRGQQVTLSCSPISGHRSVSWYQQTPGQGLQFLFEYFSETQRNKGNFPGRFSGRQFSNSRSEMNVSTLELGDSALYLCASSSGSSGAYEQYFGPGTRLTVT.

The chain is built from TRBV19 and TRBJ2-3; TRBD1 matches at 8 bases. Per the germline V gene, CDR1 is LNHDA and CDR2 is SQIVND (reference sequence). After removal of 5 bases from V and 0 bases from J, the junction contained 10 bases not matched to a gene. The length of the CDR3 is 17 residues. The CDR3 loop is CASSEQGEQRSTDTQYF. CDR3 nucleotide sequence: TGTGCCAGTAGTGAACAGGGGGAGCAAAGGAGCACAGATACGCAGTATTTT.

In its sample, this clone was seen a few times. The rearrangement links TRBV20-1 to TRBJ1-2; D is perhaps TRBD1 (6 bases). The germline V and J ends were trimmed by 7 bases and 8 bases, with 14 bases remaining between them. The CDR3 length is 11 residues. Per the germline V gene, CDR1 is DFQATT and CDR2 is SNEGSKA (reference sequence). CDR3 in amino acids: CSVHRAPGYTF. CDR3 sequence (DNA): TGCAGTGTACACAGGGCTCCCGGCTACACCTTC.

The rearrangement links TRBV6-1 to TRBJ1-4, with D perhaps TRBD1 (5 bases). CDR3 size: 15 residues. Trimming removed 6 bases from V and 6 bases from J, with 17 bases in between. Germline loops: CDR1 MNHNS, CDR2 SASEGT. The CDR3 here is CASSPMWGVDEKLFF. The CDR3 nucleotides read TGTGCCAGCAGCCCTATGTGGGGGGTAGATGAAAAACTGTTTTTT.

This chain connects TRBV7-9 to TRBJ1-4; no reliable D call. V was pared by 1 base and J by 12 bases, with 9 bases between. From germline, CDR1 is SEHNR and CDR2 FQNEAQ (reference sequence). This CDR3 has 12 amino acids. The CDR3 DNA reads as TGTGCCAGCAGCTTAGGCACTCTCCAACTGTTTTTT. Its translation: CASSLGTLQLFF.

This chain joins TRBV9 and TRBJ2-2, with 11 bases identical to TRBD2. With 4 bases clipped from V and 3 bases from J, the junction kept 5 bases outside the gene matches. The germline gives CDR1 SGDLS, CDR2 YYNGEE. The CDR3 covers 16 residues. CDR3 sequence: CASSPSLAGDTGELFF. The DNA for the CDR3 is TGTGCCAGCAGCCCTTCACTAGCGGGAGACACCGGGGAGCTGTTTTTT.

The rearrangement links TRBV6-1 to TRBJ2-2; 7 positions agree with TRBD2. Germline CDR1 MNHNS, CDR2 SASEGT. The V and J ends lost 2 bases and 7 bases, in that order; junction bases with no gene match: 13. CDR3 length: 17 residues. For the CDR3, the DNA is TGTGCCAGCAGTGAACTTTGGGGGAGGGCCGTACGCGGGGAGCTGTTTTTT. Protein: CASSELWGRAVRGELFF.

Here the CDR3 reads CASSFSQYTDTQYF. The CDR3 DNA is TGTGCCAGCAGCTTTTCCCAATACACAGATACGCAGTATTTT. This chain links TRBV5-6 with TRBJ2-3; D uncertain. From germline, CDR1 is SGHDT and CDR2 YYEEEE. Trimming stripped 2 bases from V and 2 bases from J, with 9 bases between. The CDR3 runs to 14 residues. Together with reference TRBV5-6 and TRBJ2-3, the CDR3 gives the full variable domain: DAGVTQSPTHLIKTRGQQVTLRCSPKSGHDTVSWYQQALGQGPQFIFQYYEEEERQRGNFPDRFSGHQFPNYSSELNVNALLLGDSALYLCASSFSQYTDTQYFGPGTRLTVL.

J is TRBJ1-1 and V is TRBV2; TRBD1 matches 11 bases. Germline CDR1 SNHLY, CDR2 FYNNEI. This CDR3 contains 12 residues. With 7 bases clipped from V and 6 bases from J, the junction kept 1 base outside the gene matches. In DNA form, the CDR3 reads TGTGCCAGCACGGGACAGGGGGCTGAAGCTTTCTTT. Translation: CASTGQGAEAFF.

This chain uses TRBV7-9 with TRBJ2-7, with 7 bases matching TRBD1. Germline values: CDR1 SEHNR, CDR2 FQNEAQ (reference sequence). The CDR3 covers 13 residues. Trimming took 5 bases from V and 5 from J; bases not matched to a gene: 6. The CDR3 reads CASSQKGGHEQYF. The DNA for the CDR3 is TGTGCCAGCAGCCAAAAAGGGGGCCACGAGCAGTACTTC. Combining the CDR3 with reference TRBV7-9 and TRBJ2-7 gives the whole variable domain DTGVSQNPRHKITKRGQNVTFRCDPISEHNRLYWYRQTLGQGPEFLTYFQNEAQLEKSRLLSDRFSAERPKGSFSTLEIQRTEQGDSAMYLCASSQKGGHEQYFGPGTRLTVT.

This clone was picked up one time. The chain is built from TRBV18 and TRBJ1-2, with 10 bases identical to TRBD1. Germline V gene lookup returns CDR1 KGHSH and CDR2 LQKENI. This CDR3 spans 17 amino acids. The V segment lost 6 bases and the J segment 6 bases; nucleotides outside the gene matches: 16. Here the CDR3 reads CASSPTSPGQGFHGYTF. The CDR3 DNA reads as TGTGCCAGCTCCCCTACCTCACCGGGACAGGGGTTTCATGGCTACACCTTC.

The chain carries TRBV11-2 and TRBJ2-5, with 7 bases aligning to TRBD1. Germline CDR1 reads SGHAT; CDR2 reads FQNNGV. This CDR3 spans 15 amino acids. Trimming at V came to 5 bases and at J to 4 bases, leaving 10 bases not matched to a gene. The CDR3 DNA is TGTGCCAGCAGCCCACAGACAGGGAAGGGAGAGACCCAGTACTTC. It is translated as CASSPQTGKGETQYF.

The genes are TRBV5-5 and TRBJ2-2; 8 nucleotides line up with TRBD1. J lost 4 bases, V lost 1 base, and 6 bases had no gene match. Germline V lookup: CDR1 SGHKS, CDR2 YYEKEE (reference sequence). The CDR3 is 16 amino acids. In DNA, the CDR3 is TGTGCCAGCAGCTTGTCTCAGGGGGCGGTCACCGGGGAGCTGTTTTTT. Its translation is CASSLSQGAVTGELFF. Based on the CDR3 plus reference TRBV5-5 and TRBJ2-2, the full variable domain is DAGVTQSPTHLIKTRGQQVTLRCSPISGHKSVSWYQQVLGQGPQFIFQYYEKEERGRGNFPDRFSARQFPNYSSELNVNALLLGDSALYLCASSLSQGAVTGELFFGEGSRLTVL.

V gene TRBV4-1 combines with J gene TRBJ2-3, with 7 bases lining up with TRBD1. The junction had 11 bases not matched to a gene; V was cut back by 4 bases and J by 4 bases. The CDR3 is made up of 16 amino acids. Germline V gives CDR1 MGHRA, CDR2 YSYEKL. This CDR3 reads CASSRAGQARADTQYF. The CDR3 DNA sequence: TGCGCCAGCAGCCGTGCCGGACAGGCCCGCGCAGATACGCAGTATTTT.

The V gene is TRBV30, the J gene TRBJ2-2; D might be TRBD2 (5 bases). Trimming removed 3 bases at V and 10 bases at J, with 15 bases between. This CDR3 is 13 amino acids long. Germline V CDR1 and CDR2: GTSNPN, SVGIG (reference sequence). The CDR3 nucleotides read TGTGCCTGGAGCGAGGGAATGAGGGCGGAGCTGTTTTTT. Amino acid sequence: CAWSEGMRAELFF.

This chain connects TRBV5-6 to TRBJ1-2; D ambiguous. V was clipped by 4 bases and J by 0 bases, with 10 bases between them. CDR1 is SGHDT and CDR2 is YYEEEE in the germline V gene. This CDR3 contains 14 residues. For the CDR3, the DNA is TGTGCCAGCAGCCTGCTAACTACTAACTATGGCTACACCTTC. The encoded protein is CASSLLTTNYGYTF.

This clone was recorded a few times. The gene calls are TRBV6-1 and TRBJ1-2, with D perhaps matching TRBD1 (5 bases). CDR1 is MNHNS, CDR2 SASEGT, per germline. Trimming pared 3 bases from V and 1 base from J, leaving 9 bases between. The CDR3 extends over 14 amino acids. Written as DNA, the CDR3 is TGTGCCAGCAGTGACATCGGGGGTAACTATGGCTACACCTTC. This translates into CASSDIGGNYGYTF.

In this sample, this clone turned up many times. The rearrangement joins TRBV7-9 to TRBJ1-6; 8 bases align to TRBD1. Per germline, CDR1 SEHNR and CDR2 FQNEAQ (reference sequence). The CDR3 consists of 16 residues. The V segment lost 5 bases and the J segment 5 bases; nucleotides outside the gene matches: 8. The chain's CDR3 is CASSQDRVGNNSPLHF. DNA for the CDR3: TGTGCCAGCAGCCAGGACAGGGTTGGTAATAATTCACCCCTCCACTTT. The variable domain in full, with the rest retrieved from reference TRBV7-9 and TRBJ1-6, is DTGVSQNPRHKITKRGQNVTFRCDPISEHNRLYWYRQTLGQGPEFLTYFQNEAQLEKSRLLSDRFSAERPKGSFSTLEIQRTEQGDSAMYLCASSQDRVGNNSPLHFGNGTRLTVT.